This TCR beta chain was recovered during a study of control samples from healthy donors and cancer patients. Clones were read by immunoSEQ multiplex PCR, and TCRdb kept only the in-frame ones, dropping some. The sample carries about 140,000 clones, approximately 86% recorded once. The CDR3 is 12 amino acids. V lost 5 bases to trimming and J lost 2 bases, with 7 bases between them. Germline V gives CDR1 LNHDA, CDR2 SQIVND (reference sequence). The origin of this receptor is a woman aged 25 to 39 in good health. The V gene is TRBV19, the J gene TRBJ2-7; D ambiguous. The sample comprised blood. The CDR3 bases are TGTGCCAGTAGTTCGGAGACCTACGAGCAGTACTTC. Translation: CASSSETYEQYF.